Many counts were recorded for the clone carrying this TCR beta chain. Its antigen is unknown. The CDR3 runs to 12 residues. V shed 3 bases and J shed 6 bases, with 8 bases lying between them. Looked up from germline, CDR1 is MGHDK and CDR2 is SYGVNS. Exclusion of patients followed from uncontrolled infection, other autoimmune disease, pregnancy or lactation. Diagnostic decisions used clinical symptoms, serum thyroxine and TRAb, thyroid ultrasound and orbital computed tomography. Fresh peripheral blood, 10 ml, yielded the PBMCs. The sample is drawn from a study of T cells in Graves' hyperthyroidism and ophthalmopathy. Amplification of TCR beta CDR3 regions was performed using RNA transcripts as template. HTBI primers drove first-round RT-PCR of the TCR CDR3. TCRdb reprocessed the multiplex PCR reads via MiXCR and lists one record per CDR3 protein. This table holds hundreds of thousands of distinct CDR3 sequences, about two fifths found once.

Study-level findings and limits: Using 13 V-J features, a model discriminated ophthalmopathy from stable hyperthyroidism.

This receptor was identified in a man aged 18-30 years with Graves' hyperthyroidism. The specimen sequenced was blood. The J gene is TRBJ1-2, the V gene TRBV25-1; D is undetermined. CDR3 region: CASSEDIHGYTF. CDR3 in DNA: TGTGCCAGCAGTGAGGATATTCATGGCTACACCTTC.